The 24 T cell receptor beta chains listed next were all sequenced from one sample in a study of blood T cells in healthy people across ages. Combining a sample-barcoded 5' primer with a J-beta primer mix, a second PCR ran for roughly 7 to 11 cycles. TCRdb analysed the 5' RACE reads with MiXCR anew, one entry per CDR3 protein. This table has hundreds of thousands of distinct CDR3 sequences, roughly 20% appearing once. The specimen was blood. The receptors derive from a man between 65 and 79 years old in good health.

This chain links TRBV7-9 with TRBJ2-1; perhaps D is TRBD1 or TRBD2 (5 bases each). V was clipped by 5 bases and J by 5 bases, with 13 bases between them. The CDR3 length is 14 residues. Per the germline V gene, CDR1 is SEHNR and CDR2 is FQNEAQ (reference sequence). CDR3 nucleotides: TGTGCCAGCAGCGACCAGGGAGTCAACAATGAGCAGTTCTTC. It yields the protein CASSDQGVNNEQFF. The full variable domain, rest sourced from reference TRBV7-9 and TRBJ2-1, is DTGVSQNPRHKITKRGQNVTFRCDPISEHNRLYWYRQTLGQGPEFLTYFQNEAQLEKSRLLSDRFSAERPKGSFSTLEIQRTEQGDSAMYLCASSDQGVNNEQFFGPGTRLTVL.

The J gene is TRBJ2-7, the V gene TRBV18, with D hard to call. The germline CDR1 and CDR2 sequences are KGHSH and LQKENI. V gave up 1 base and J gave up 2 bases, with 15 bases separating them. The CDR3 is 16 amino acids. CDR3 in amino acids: CASSPRSTVVAYEQYF. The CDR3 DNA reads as TGTGCCAGCTCACCACGGTCAACAGTAGTTGCCTACGAGCAGTACTTC.

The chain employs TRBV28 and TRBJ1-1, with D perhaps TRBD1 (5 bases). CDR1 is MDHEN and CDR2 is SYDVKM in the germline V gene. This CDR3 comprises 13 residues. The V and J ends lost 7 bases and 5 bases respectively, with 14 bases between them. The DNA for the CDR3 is TGTGCCAGCATTACCGGGGCCAGGACTGAAGCTTTCTTT. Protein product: CASITGARTEAFF.

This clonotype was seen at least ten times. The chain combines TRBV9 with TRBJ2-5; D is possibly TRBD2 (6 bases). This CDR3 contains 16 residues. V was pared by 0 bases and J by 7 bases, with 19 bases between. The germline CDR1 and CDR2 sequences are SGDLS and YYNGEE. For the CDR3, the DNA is TGTGCCAGCAGCGTAGCTCGGGTTAGCGGATTGGGGACCCAGTACTTC. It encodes CASSVARVSGLGTQYF.

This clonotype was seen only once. CDR3 loop: CASSYSGTAANYGYTF. In nucleotides, the CDR3 is TGTGCCAGCAGTTACTCGGGGACAGCCGCTAACTATGGCTACACCTTC. This sequence joins TRBV6-5 and TRBJ1-2, with 7 bases identical to TRBD1. The CDR3 runs 16 residues. Germline-derived CDR1 and CDR2 are MNHEY and SVGAGI. V dropped 0 bases and J dropped 0; count of bases not matched to a gene: 4.

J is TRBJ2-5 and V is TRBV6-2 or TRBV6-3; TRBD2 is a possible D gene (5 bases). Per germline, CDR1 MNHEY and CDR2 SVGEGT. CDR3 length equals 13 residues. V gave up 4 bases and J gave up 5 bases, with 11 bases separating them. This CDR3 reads CASSSAGVETQYF. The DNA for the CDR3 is TGTGCCAGCAGTTCCGCGGGCGTGGAGACCCAGTACTTC.

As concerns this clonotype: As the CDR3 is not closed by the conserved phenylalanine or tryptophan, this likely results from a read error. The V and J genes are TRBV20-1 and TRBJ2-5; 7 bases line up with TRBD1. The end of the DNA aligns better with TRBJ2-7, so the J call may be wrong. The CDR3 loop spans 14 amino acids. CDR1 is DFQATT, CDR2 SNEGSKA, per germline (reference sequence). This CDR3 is CSASRDRLNYEQYL. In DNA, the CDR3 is TGCAGTGCTAGCCGGGACAGATTAAACTACGAGCAGTACCTC.

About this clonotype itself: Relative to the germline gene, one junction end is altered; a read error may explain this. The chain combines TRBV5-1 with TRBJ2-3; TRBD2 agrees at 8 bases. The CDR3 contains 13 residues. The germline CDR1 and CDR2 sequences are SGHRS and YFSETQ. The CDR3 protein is CASSFGGADTRYF. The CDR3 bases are TGCGCCAGCAGTTTCGGGGGGGCTGATACGCGGTATTTT.

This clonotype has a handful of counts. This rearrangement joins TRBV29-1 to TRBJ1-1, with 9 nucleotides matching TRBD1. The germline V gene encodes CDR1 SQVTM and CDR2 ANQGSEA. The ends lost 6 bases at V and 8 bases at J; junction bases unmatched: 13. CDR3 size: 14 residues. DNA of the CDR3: TGCAGCGTCCAACGACAGGGGGGCACGGGGGAAGCTTTCTTT. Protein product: CSVQRQGGTGEAFF.

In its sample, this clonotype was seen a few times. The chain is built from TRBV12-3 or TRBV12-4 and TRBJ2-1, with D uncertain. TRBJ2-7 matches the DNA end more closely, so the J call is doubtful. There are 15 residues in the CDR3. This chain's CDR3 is CASSSAPASLYEQYF. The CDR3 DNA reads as TGTGCCAGCAGTTCGGCCCCCGCATCTCTCTACGAGCAGTACTTC.

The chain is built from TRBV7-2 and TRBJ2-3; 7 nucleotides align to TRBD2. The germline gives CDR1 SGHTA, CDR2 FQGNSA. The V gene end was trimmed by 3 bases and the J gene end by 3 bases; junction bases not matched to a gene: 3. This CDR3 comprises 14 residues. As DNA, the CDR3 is TGTGCCAGCAGCTTCAGGGACTATACAGATACGCAGTATTTT. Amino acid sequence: CASSFRDYTDTQYF.

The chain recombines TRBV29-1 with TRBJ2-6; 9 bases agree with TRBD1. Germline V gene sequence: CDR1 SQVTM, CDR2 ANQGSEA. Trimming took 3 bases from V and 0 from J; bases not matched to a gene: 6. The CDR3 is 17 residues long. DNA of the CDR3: TGCAGCGTTGAGACAGGGGGGTCTCACTCTGGGGCCAACGTCCTGACTTTC. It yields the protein CSVETGGSHSGANVLTF.

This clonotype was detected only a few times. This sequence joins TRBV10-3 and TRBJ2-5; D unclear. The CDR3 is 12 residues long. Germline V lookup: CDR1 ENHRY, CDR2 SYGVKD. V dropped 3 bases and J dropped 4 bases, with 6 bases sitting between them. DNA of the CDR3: TGTGCCATCAGTGACTCTTCAGAGACCCAGTACTTC. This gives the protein CAISDSSETQYF.

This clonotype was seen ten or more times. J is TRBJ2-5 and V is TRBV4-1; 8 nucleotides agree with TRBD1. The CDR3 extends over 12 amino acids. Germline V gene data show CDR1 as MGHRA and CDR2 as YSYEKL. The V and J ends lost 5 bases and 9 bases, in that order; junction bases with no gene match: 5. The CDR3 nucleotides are TGCGCCAGCAGCTCAGGGGGCTCGGCCCAGTACTTC. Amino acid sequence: CASSSGGSAQYF.

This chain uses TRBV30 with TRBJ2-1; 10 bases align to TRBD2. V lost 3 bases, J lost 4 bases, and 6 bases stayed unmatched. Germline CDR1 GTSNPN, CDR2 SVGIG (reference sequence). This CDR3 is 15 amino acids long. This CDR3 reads CAWRVGTSAYNEQFF. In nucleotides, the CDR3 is TGTGCCTGGAGGGTGGGGACTAGCGCATACAATGAGCAGTTCTTC.

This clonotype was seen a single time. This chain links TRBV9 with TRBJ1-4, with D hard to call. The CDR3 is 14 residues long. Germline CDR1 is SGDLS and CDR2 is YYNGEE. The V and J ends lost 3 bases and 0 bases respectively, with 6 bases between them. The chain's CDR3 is CASSATATNEKLFF. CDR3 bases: TGTGCCAGCAGCGCAACTGCAACTAATGAAAAACTGTTTTTT.

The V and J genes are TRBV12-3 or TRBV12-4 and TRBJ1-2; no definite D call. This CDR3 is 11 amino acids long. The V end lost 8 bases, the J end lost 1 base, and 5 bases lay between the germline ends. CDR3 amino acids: CASGLNYGYTF. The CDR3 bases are TGTGCCAGCGGCCTTAACTATGGCTACACCTTC.

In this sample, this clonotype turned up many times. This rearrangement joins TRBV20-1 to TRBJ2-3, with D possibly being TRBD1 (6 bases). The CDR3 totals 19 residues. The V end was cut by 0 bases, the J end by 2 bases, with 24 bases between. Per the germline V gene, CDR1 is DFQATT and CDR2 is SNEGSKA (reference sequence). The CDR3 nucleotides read TGCAGTGCTAGAGACACAGGGCGGAATCCCTTCTCTTTCACAGATACGCAGTATTTT. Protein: CSARDTGRNPFSFTDTQYF.

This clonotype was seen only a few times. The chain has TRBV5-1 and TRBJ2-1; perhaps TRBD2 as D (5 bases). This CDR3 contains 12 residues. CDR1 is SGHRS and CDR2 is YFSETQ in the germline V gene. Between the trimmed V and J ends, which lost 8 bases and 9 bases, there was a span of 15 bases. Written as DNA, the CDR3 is TGCGCCAGTTGGACCCCCGGAGGTGAGCAGTTCTTC. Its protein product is CASWTPGGEQFF.

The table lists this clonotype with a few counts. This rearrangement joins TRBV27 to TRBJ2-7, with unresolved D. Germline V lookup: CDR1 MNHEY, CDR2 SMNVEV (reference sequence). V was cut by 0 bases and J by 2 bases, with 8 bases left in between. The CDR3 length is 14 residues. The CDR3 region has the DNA TGTGCCAGCAGTTTATCTTCCGGAGCCTACGAGCAGTACGTC. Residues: CASSLSSGAYEQYV.

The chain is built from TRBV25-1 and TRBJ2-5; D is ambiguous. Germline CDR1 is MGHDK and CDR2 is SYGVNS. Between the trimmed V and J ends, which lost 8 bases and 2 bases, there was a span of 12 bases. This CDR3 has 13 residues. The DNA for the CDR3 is TGTGCCAGCGCTAGAGAAACTCAAGAGACCCAGTACTTC. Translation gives CASARETQETQYF. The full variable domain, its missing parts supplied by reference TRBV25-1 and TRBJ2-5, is EADIYQTPRYLVIGTGKKITLECSQTMGHDKMYWYQQDPGMELHLIHYSYGVNSTEKGDLSSESTVSRIRTEHFPLTLESARPSHTSQYLCASARETQETQYFGPGTRLLVL.

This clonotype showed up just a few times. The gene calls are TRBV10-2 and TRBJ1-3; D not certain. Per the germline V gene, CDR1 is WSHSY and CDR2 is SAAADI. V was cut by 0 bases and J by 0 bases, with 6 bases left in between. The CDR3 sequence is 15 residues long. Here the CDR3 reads CASSESGDSGNTIYF. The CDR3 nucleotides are TGCGCCAGCAGTGAGTCGGGAGACTCTGGAAACACCATATATTTT.

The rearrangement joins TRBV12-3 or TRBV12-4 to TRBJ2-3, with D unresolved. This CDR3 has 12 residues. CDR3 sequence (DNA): TGTGCTGGCAGACGGGCAGCGGATACGCAGTATTTT. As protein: CAGRRAADTQYF.

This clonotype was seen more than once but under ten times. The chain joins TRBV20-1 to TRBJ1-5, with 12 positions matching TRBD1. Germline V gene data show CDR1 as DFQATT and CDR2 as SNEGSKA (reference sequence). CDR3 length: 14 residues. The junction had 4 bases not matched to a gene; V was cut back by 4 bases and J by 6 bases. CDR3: CSATGTGGSQPQHF. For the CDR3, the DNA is TGCAGTGCTACAGGGACAGGGGGCAGTCAGCCCCAGCATTTT.